The rows below give T cell receptor beta chains drawn from one sample of a study of T cells in Graves' hyperthyroidism and ophthalmopathy. One entry per CDR3 protein, called by TCRdb with MiXCR from the multiplex PCR reads. This table has over 650,000 distinct CDR3 sequences, 45% appearing once. Sequencing used peripheral blood or thyroid tissue (not recorded which). The receptor set was obtained from an adult man with Graves' disease, either hyperthyroidism or ophthalmopathy (not recorded which). CDR3s include the opening cysteine and the closing phenylalanine or tryptophan. The D gene is left open where the match is weak. Only part of the rows carry a size: once, few, many, or a class if the clone is expanded.

cdr3_aa cdr3_nt clone_size d_call v_call cdr3_length j_call
CAGSEGTEYGYTF TGTGCCGGCAGCGAAGGAACAGAATATGGCTACACCTTC - - TRBV7-9 13 TRBJ1-2
CASSLMGDLNYGYTF TGTGCCAGCAGTTTGATGGGGGACTTAAACTATGGCTACACCTTC few - TRBV28 15 TRBJ1-2
CATSEAGTGLGNQPQHF TGTGCCACCAGTGAGGCTGGGACAGGGCTTGGCAATCAGCCCCAGCATTTT many TRBD1 TRBV24-1 17 TRBJ1-5
CASSLDQGGGYTF TGTGCCAGCAGCTTAGACCAGGGTGGAGGCTACACCTTC many - TRBV7-2 13 TRBJ1-2
CSARGWGGGYSYEQYF TGCAGTGCTAGAGGTTGGGGGGGTGGATACTCCTACGAGCAGTACTTC - TRBD2 TRBV20-1 16 TRBJ2-7
CASSDAARGGAGANVLTF TGTGCCAGCAGTGATGCCGCTCGCGGGGGAGCTGGGGCCAACGTCCTGACTTTC once TRBD2 TRBV2 18 TRBJ2-6
CSASYSNQPQHF TGCAGTGCTAGTTATAGCAATCAGCCCCAGCATTTT many - TRBV20-1 12 TRBJ1-5
CASSQPGQTYEQYF TGCGCCAGCAGCCAACCCGGACAGACCTACGAGCAGTACTTC few - TRBV4-1 14 TRBJ2-7
CASTIGGGWGTEAFF TGTGCCAGCACCATAGGTGGGGGATGGGGCACTGAAGCTTTCTTT many - TRBV7-2 15 TRBJ1-1
CASSAIGQGVHGYTF TGTGCCAGCAGTGCAATCGGACAGGGCGTTCATGGCTACACCTTC many TRBD1 TRBV25-1 15 TRBJ1-2
CSVEGGLRETQYF TGCAGCGTTGAGGGGGGACTGAGGGAGACCCAGTACTTC many - TRBV29-1 13 TRBJ2-5
CASSSSVNTEAFF TGTGCCAGCAGCTCGTCGGTGAACACTGAAGCTTTCTTT many - TRBV5-8 13 TRBJ1-1
CASSGGDRVNTEAFF TGCGCCAGCAGCGGAGGGGACAGGGTGAACACTGAAGCTTTCTTT few TRBD1 TRBV5-1 15 TRBJ1-1
CASSPQRQGNTEAFF TGTGCCAGCAGCCCCCAACGACAGGGAAACACTGAAGCTTTCTTT - TRBD1 TRBV14 15 TRBJ1-1
CASSFFTGLTYEQYF TGTGCCAGCAGCTTTTTCACCGGGTTAACCTACGAGCAGTACTTC few - TRBV11-1 15 TRBJ2-7
CSNGRGLGYGYTF TGCAGCAACGGCAGGGGATTAGGCTATGGCTACACCTTC - - TRBV29-1 13 TRBJ1-2
CASTPDREGQPQHF TGTGCCAGCACCCCGGACAGGGAGGGCCAGCCCCAGCATTTT many TRBD1 TRBV25-1 14 TRBJ1-5
CASSEGTGGLFEQYF TGCGCCAGCAGTGAGGGGACAGGGGGCTTGTTCGAGCAGTACTTC - TRBD1 TRBV10-2 15 TRBJ2-7
CASSLRPVPEKLFF TGTGCCAGCAGTTTAAGGCCGGTACCGGAAAAACTGTTTTTT - - TRBV12-3/TRBV12-4 14 TRBJ1-4
CASIATGGSYEQYF TGTGCCAGCATAGCGACAGGGGGGTCCTACGAGCAGTACTTC - TRBD1 TRBV2 14 TRBJ2-7
CASSQGPEVVETQYF TGTGCCAGCAGCCAAGGACCAGAAGTAGTCGAGACCCAGTACTTC - - TRBV7-9 15 TRBJ2-5
CAIRTEEQYF TGTGCCATCAGGACGGAAGAGCAGTACTTC - - TRBV10-3 10 TRBJ2-7